This T cell receptor beta chain is drawn from a study of blood T cell repertoires in COVID-19. Study as a whole: PBMCs, B-cell-depleted T cells, or T cells provided the cDNA or gDNA that made up the material.

Produced via immunoSEQ multiplex PCR; TCRdb's table is partial and in-frame only. This table has about 410,000 clones, about 90% appearing once. The age range of participants was 18 to 89 years, with residence in fewer than 25 US areas. Which cohort a participant joined came from the clinical history participants gave. Donors in Cohort 3 counted as recovered after two negative PCRs, clearance, or symptom resolution. The TCR sequence derives from a woman aged 25 to 39 who had recovered from COVID-19. The sequenced sample consisted of PBMCs or T cells enriched from blood (not recorded which).

CDR3 in DNA: TGTGCTAGTGGTTTCAGCTACCCGGGACAGGGTCGAGACTATGGCTACACCTTC. Translating gives CASGFSYPGQGRDYGYTF. The chain is built from TRBV12-5 and TRBJ1-2, with 9 nucleotides matching TRBD1. With 3 bases clipped from V and 3 bases from J, the junction kept 14 bases outside the gene matches. The germline V gene encodes CDR1 LGHNT and CDR2 FRNRAP. The CDR3 spans 18 residues.